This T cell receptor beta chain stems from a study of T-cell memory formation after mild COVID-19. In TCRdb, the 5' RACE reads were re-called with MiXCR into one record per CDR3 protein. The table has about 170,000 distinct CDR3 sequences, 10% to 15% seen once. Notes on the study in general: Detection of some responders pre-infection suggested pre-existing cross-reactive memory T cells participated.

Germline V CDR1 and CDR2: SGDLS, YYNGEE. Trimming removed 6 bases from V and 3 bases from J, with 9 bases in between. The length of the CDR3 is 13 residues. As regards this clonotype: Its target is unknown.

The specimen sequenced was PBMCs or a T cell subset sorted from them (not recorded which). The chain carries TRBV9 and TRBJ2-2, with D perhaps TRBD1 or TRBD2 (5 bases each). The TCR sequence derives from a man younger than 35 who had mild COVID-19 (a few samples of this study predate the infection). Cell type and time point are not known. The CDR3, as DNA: TGTGCCAGCACTAGGGGAGACACCGGGGAGCTGTTTTTT. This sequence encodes CASTRGDTGELFF.